The sequence of this TCR beta chain was determined in a study of T cells in lung cancer brain metastases. No patient had a history of multiple malignancies, as such patients were excluded. Repertoires were generated with immunoSEQ multiplex PCR, while TCRdb's copy carries only in-frame clones and drops some. The sample yields thousands of clones, 70% to 90% seen once. This CDR3 is built from 14 residues. Germline CDR1 and CDR2: SGHDN and FVKESK. V dropped 4 bases and J dropped 9 bases, with 13 bases sitting between them. The rearrangement links TRBV14 to TRBJ1-6, with D possibly being TRBD1 (5 bases). The TCR comes from a man aged 50 to 60 with non-small cell lung cancer. Input material: tumor tissue from the primary lung tumor. The CDR3 region is CASSLGTSGSPLHF. For the CDR3, the DNA is TGTGCCAGCAGCCTCGGGACCTCCGGTTCACCCCTCCACTTT.